This T cell receptor beta chain emerged from a study of OX40 agonist ivuxolimab in advanced cancers. For the study in its entirety: Ivuxolimab was an agonistic, fully human IgG2 monoclonal antibody directed against OX40 (CD134), a costimulatory receptor. Three dose-escalation patients achieved partial responses, one with hepatocellular carcinoma and two with cutaneous melanoma. The point of sequencing TCRbeta in the periphery was to test whether ivuxolimab changed TCR sequence diversity and drove clonal T-cell expansion. Intravenous ivuxolimab was administered to patients every 2 weeks at six dose levels: 0.01, 0.1, 0.3, 1.5, 3 and 10 mg/kg. Of the roughly 52 dose-escalation patients, hepatocellular carcinoma was present in around 20, melanoma in some 15, renal cell carcinoma in 9 and head and neck cancer in 9. The monotherapy dose-escalation portion (N = 52 patients) of the phase I ivuxolimab trial is reported in the paper. Prior anti-PD-1, anti-PD-L1 or anti-CTLA-4 therapy was permitted, and about two fifths of dose-escalation patients had received checkpoint inhibitors. The dose-escalation cohort was about 86% male with a mean age of about 65 years, ranging from 23 to 79. Overall study outcomes, separate from this receptor: Clonal expansion of both CD4+ and CD8+ blood T cells was observed from baseline to week 6 at doses 0.1 to 3.0 mg/kg. In the 0.1-3.0 mg/kg groups, partial responders were among the patients with the lowest normalized peripheral clonal expansion, particularly in CD8+ T cells. Low levels of normalized T-cell clonal expansion were also shown by some nonresponding patients. The antigen specificity of the clonally expanded peripheral T cells was not determined. After ivuxolimab, CD8+ T cells had more expanded clones than CD4+ T cells on average.

Patients with a history of autoimmune disease or receiving systemic immunosuppression were excluded from the trial. Peripheral blood for TCR sequencing was collected from all dose cohorts at baseline, on cycle 4 day 1, and on cycle 7 day 1. The samples were taken from a phase I, first-in-human, multicenter, open-label dose-escalation trial of ivuxolimab. Adults with locally advanced or metastatic melanoma, renal cell, hepatocellular, or head and neck squamous cell carcinoma were enrolled in the trial. Before TCR sequencing, CD4+ T cells and CD8+ T cells from peripheral blood were sorted into separate populations. The germline ends are 14 bases apart after V is trimmed by 5 bases and J by 7 bases. Its CDR3 holds 13 amino acids, cysteine through phenylalanine. Only the CDR3 portion is preserved as DNA: 39 bases, with reading frame beginning at the first base. The germline V gene supplies CDR1 MNHNS and CDR2 SASEGT.

Notes on this clone: Its antigen specificity is not known. There are no base qualities to consult, and no much larger clone falls within one base.

For sequencing of the TCRbeta CDR3 region, genomic DNA was extracted from the sorted cells. TCRbeta CDR3 regions were sequenced using the immunoSEQ Assay. The clones in this table, taken by TCRdb from immuneACCESS, are in-frame only. Not every clone is retained; where verified, under half of the shortfall comes from an unresolved V gene, and the cause of the rest is unknown. The sample includes approximately 60,000 clones, with approximately 85% observed a single time. Of the sample, approximately 1% falls within the top ten clones. The sequence derives from an adult with an advanced solid tumor such as melanoma, head and neck, liver or kidney cancer. The sequenced sample was CD4+ or CD8+ T cells sorted from blood, obtained in a trial of the OX40 agonist ivuxolimab. The sequence links TRBV6-1 to TRBJ1-2, with TRBD1 as a weak D call on 6 bases. The CDR3 has the sequence CASSSQGRSGYTF. The DNA sequence reads TGTGCCAGCAGTTCACAGGGAAGGTCTGGCTACACCTTC.